This T cell receptor (beta chain) emerged from a study of memory CD4+ T cells and cytomegalovirus serostatus. The method was immunoSEQ multiplex PCR; TCRdb's version includes in-frame clones alone and lacks a portion of them. The sample consists of about 57,000 clones, more than 60% of them appearing once. Single viable CD3+CD4+CD8-CD45RO+ cells were sorted as the memory CD4+ T cells. After thawing, CD4+ T cells were positively selected. Trimming left V 1 base short and J 1 base short, with 7 bases between. The CDR3 covers 15 residues. Germline values: CDR1 SGHVS, CDR2 FNYEAQ. Concerning this clone: Its specificity is not known.

General study results and limits: About two fifths of the roughly 150 known CMV-associated TCRbeta sequences appeared in CD4+ memory.

Sequencing used memory CD4+ T cells from blood. The V gene is TRBV7-6, the J gene TRBJ1-4; no clear D. The TCR sequence derives from an adult in good health and CMV-seronegative. Here the CDR3 reads CASSLGWGTNEKLFF. The CDR3 coding sequence is TGTGCCAGCAGCTTAGGATGGGGAACTAATGAAAAACTGTTTTTT.